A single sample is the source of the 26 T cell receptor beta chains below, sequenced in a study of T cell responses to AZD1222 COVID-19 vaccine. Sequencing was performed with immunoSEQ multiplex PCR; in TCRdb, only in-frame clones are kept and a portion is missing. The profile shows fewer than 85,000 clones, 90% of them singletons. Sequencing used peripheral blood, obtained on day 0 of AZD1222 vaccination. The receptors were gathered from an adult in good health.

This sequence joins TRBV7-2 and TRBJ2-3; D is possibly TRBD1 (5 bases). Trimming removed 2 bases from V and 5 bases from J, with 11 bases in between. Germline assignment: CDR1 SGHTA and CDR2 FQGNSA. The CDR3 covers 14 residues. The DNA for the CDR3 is TGTGCCAGCAGCTTATCAGGGCCTGGAGATACGCAGTATTTT. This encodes CASSLSGPGDTQYF.

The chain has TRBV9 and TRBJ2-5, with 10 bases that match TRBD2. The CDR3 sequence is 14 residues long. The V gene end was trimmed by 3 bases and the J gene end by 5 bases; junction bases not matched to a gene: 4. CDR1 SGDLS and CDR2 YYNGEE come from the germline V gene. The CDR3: CASSASGRFETQYF. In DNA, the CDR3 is TGTGCCAGCAGCGCTAGCGGGAGATTTGAGACCCAGTACTTC.

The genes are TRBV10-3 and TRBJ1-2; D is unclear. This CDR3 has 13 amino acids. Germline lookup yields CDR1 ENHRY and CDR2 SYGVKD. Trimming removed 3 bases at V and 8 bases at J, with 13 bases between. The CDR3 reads CAISEIDRVGYTF. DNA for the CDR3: TGTGCCATCAGTGAAATTGATAGGGTCGGCTACACCTTC.

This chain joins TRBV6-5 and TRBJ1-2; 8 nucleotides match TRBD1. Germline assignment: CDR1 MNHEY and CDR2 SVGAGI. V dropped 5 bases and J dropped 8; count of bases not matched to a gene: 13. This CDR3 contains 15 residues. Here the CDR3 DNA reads TGTGCCAGCAGTCGTCAGGGGGCGGTGGGGAAGGGCTACACCTTC. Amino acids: CASSRQGAVGKGYTF.

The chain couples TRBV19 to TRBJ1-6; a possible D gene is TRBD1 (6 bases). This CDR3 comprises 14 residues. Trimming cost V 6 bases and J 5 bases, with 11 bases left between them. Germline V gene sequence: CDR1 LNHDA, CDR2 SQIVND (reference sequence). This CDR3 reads CASRATGDNSPLHF. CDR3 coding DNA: TGTGCCAGTAGGGCGACAGGTGATAATTCACCCCTCCACTTT.

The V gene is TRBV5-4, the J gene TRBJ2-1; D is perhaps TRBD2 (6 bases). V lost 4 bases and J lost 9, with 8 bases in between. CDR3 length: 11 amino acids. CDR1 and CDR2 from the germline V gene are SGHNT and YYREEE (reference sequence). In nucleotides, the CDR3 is TGTGCCAGCAGCCTGACTAGTGAGCAGTTCTTC. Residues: CASSLTSEQFF.

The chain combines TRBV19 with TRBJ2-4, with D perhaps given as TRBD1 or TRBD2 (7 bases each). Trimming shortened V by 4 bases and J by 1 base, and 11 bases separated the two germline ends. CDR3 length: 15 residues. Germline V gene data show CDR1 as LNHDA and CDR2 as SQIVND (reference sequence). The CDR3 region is CASSRQGGAKNIQYF. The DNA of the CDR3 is TGTGCCAGTAGTAGGCAGGGGGGGGCCAAAAACATTCAGTACTTC.

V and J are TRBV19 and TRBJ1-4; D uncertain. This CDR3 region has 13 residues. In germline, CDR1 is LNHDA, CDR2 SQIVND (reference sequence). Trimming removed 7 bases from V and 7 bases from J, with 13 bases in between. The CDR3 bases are TGTGCCAGTATCGGCGCCGCGGGTGAAAAACTGTTTTTT. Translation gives CASIGAAGEKLFF.

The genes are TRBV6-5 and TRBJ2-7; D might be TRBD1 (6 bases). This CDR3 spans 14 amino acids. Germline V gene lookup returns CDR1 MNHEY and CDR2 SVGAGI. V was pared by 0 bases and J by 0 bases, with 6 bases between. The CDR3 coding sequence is TGTGCCAGCAGTTACTCGGACAGCTCCTACGAGCAGTACTTC. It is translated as CASSYSDSSYEQYF.

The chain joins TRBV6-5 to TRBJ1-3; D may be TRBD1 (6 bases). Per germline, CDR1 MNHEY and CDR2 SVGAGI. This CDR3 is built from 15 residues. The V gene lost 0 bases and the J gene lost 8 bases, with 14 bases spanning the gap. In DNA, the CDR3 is TGTGCCAGCAGTTACTCACGGCAGGGGACGTACACCATATATTTT. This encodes CASSYSRQGTYTIYF.

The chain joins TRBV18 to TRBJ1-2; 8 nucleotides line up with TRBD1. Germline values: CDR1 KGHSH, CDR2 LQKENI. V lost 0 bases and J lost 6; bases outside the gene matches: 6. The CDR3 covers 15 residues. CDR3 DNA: TGTGCCAGCTCACCACCGGCGACAGGGGCCGATGGCTACACCTTC. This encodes CASSPPATGADGYTF.

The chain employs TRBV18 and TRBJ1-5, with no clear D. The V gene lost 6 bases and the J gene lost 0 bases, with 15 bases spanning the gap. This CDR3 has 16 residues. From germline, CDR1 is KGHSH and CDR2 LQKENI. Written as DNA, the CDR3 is TGTGCCAGCTCGGGTTCAGTTCCTCATAGCAATCAGCCCCAGCATTTT. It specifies CASSGSVPHSNQPQHF. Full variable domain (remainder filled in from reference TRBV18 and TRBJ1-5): NAGVMQNPRHLVRRRGQEARLRCSPMKGHSHVYWYRQLPEEGLKFMVYLQKENIIDESGMPKERFSAEFPKEGPSILRIQQVVRGDSAAYFCASSGSVPHSNQPQHFGDGTRLSIL.

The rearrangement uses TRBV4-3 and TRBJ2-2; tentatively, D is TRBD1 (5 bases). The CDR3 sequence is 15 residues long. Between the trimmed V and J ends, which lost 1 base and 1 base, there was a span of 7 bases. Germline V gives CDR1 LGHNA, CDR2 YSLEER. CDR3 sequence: CASSQGGQNTGELFF. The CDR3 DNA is TGCGCCAGCAGCCAAGGGGGCCAGAACACCGGGGAGCTGTTTTTT.

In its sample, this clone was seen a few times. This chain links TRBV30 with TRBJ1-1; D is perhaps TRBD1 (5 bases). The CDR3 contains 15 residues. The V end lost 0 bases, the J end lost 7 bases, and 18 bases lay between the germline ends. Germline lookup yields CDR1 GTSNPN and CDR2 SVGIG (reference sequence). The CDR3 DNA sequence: TGTGCCTGGAGTGTAGGTGGACACGGTATGAATGAAGCTTTCTTT. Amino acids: CAWSVGGHGMNEAFF.

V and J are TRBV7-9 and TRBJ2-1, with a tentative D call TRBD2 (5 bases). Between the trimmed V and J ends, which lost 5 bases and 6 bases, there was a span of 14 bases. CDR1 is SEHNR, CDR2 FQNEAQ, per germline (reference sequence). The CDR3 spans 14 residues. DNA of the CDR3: TGTGCCAGCAGCCCATCGACGGGGATCAATGAGCAGTTCTTC. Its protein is CASSPSTGINEQFF.

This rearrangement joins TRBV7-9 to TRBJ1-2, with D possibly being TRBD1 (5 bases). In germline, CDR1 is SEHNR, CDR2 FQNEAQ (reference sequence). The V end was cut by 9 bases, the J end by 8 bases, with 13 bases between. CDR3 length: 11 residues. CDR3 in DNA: TGTGCCAGTGGAGGGGAAAAGGGCTACACCTTC. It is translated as CASGGEKGYTF.

The CDR3 nucleotides are TGTGCCAGCAGCTTAGAGGGACAGTTGAACACTGAAGCTTTCTTT. Translated: CASSLEGQLNTEAFF. The J gene is TRBJ1-1, the V gene TRBV7-9; 7 positions match TRBD1. The CDR3 is 15 residues long. Germline V CDR1 and CDR2: SEHNR, FQNEAQ (reference sequence). Trimming removed 1 base from V and 0 bases from J; junction bases left unmatched: 2.

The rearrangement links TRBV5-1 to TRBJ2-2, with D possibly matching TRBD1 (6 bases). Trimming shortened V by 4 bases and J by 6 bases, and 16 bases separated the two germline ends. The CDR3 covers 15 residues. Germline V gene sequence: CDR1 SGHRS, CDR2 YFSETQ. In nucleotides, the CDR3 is TGCGCCAGCAGCGACATAGGGGGTCGGCCCGGGGAGCTGTTTTTT. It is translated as CASSDIGGRPGELFF.

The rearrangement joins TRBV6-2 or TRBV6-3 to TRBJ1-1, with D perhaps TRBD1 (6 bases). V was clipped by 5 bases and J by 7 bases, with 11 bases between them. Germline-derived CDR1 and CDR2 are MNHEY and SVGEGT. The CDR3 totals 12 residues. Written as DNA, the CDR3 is TGTGCCAGCAGTACAACAGGGCTTGAAGCTTTCTTT. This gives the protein CASSTTGLEAFF.

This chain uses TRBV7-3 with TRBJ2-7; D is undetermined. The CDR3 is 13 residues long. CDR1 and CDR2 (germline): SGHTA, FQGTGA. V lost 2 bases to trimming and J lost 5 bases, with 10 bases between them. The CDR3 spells CASSLGTLDEQYF. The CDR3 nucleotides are TGTGCCAGCAGCTTAGGCACTTTGGACGAGCAGTACTTC.

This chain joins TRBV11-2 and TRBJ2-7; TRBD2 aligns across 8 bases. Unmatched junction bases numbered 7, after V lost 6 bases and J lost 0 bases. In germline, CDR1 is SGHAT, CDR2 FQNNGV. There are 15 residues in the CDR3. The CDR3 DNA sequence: TGTGCCAGCAGTCATAGCGGGGCCTCCTCCTACGAGCAGTACTTC. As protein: CASSHSGASSYEQYF.

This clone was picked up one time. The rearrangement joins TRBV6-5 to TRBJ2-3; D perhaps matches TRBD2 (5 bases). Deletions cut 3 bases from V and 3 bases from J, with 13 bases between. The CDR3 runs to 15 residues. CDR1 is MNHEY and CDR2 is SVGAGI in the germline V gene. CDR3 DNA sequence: TGTGCCAGCAGTTATACCGGCGGGTTAACAGATACGCAGTATTTT. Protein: CASSYTGGLTDTQYF.

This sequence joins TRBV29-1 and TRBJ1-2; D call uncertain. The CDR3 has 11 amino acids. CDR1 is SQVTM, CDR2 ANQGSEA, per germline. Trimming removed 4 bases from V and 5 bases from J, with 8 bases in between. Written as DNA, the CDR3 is TGCAGCGTTGTGCTAAGATATGGCTACACCTTC. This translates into CSVVLRYGYTF.

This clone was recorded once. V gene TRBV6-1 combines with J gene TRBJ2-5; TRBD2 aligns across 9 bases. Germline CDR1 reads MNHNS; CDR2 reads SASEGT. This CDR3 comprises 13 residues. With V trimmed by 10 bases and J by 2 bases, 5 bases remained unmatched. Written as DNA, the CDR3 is TGTGCCACTTTAGCGGGGGAGCAAGAGACCCAGTACTTC. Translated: CATLAGEQETQYF.

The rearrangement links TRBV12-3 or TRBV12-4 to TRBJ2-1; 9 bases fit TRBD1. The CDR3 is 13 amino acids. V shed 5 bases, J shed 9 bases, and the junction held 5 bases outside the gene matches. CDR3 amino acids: CASSPGQGGEQFF. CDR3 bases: TGTGCCAGCAGTCCGGGACAGGGCGGTGAGCAGTTCTTC.

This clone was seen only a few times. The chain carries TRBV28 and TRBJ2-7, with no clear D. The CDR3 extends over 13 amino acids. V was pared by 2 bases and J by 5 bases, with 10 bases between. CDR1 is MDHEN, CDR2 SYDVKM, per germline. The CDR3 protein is CASSLLVSNEQYF. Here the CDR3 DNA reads TGTGCCAGCAGTTTACTAGTATCGAACGAGCAGTACTTC. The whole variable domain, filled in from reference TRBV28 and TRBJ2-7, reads DVKVTQSSRYLVKRTGEKVFLECVQDMDHENMFWYRQDPGLGLRLIYFSYDVKMKEKGDIPEGYSVSREKKERFSLILESASTNQTSMYLCASSLLVSNEQYFGPGTRLTVT.